Listed here is a single TCR beta chain. The target of this receptor is not known. Within one base of it there is no much larger clone, and no base qualities were kept. The CDR3 numbers 16 residues from cysteine through phenylalanine. Of all the DNA, just the CDR3 is kept, 48 bases in frame from base 1. Based on the germline V gene (reference sequence), the CDR1 and CDR2 sequences are SGHNT and YYREEE. At the junction V is shortened by 4 bases and J by 5 bases; bases outside the gene matches: 10. Libraries were made using the immunoSEQ multiplex PCR assay. Concerning the study's data processing: A statistical classification framework was built for diagnosing cytomegalovirus status from the catalog of TCR beta chain sequences. In TCRdb, the immuneACCESS table is reduced to in-frame sequences with V and J assigned. These tables do not hold every clone; where another copy was compared, an unresolved V gene accounts for under half, and the others remain unexplained. That table gives V, J and clone size, and the DNA gave D and trimming. This sample gives 250,000 to 300,000 clones in total; roughly 90% of them show up just once. In total, the top ten clones hold about 0.36% of the sample.

This specimen comes from a study of cytomegalovirus exposure and HLA in healthy donors (TCRdb year 2017). Regarding the research as a whole: The 650 to 750 repertoires of the first cohort and the 95 to 150 validation repertoires were produced on the same platform, according to a later analysis. The study aimed to test whether cataloging public T cell receptors could reveal signatures of past pathogen exposure. A separate validation cohort of roughly 110 different subjects was used in addition to the approximately 610-subject first cohort. High-throughput TCR immunosequencing, statistical association of individual TCRs with disease status, and machine learning were combined to predict cytomegalovirus infection status. On the study overall, not on this receptor specifically: A later analysis found that TCRs clustered in the first cohort also tended to co-occur in the 100 to 150 validation repertoires, with about 94% of cluster scores above 0. In both the original and validation cohorts, the classifier was reported to diagnose cytomegalovirus status with high specificity and sensitivity. According to the authors, the approach could potentially be generalized to other disease states and immunological phenotypes. In the study, about 150 TCR beta chains were listed as associated with cytomegalovirus. All 110 or so repertoires were used to score co-occurrence in the validation cohort in a later analysis, because that analysis had no HLA typing for the cohort. A few of the identified cytomegalovirus-associated TCR beta chains were confirmed in vitro to be specific for cytomegalovirus antigens. Across donors, most TCR sequences were observed very rarely, whereas some public TCRs were present in many individuals.

The donors were included in the validation cohort of roughly 120 subjects, a group kept apart from the approximately 670-subject first cohort. The sample consisted of PBMCs. The rearrangement joined TRBV5-4 to TRBJ2-3, and 10 junctional nucleotides match TRBD2. This TCR came from a woman younger than 30 in good health and CMV-seronegative. The DNA is TGTGCCAGCAGCCCCCCGGGAGCGGGGGGGATAGATACGCAGTATTTT. It translates to CASSPPGAGGIDTQYF. Full variable domain (CDR3 extended with the reference TRBV5-4 and TRBJ2-3 proteins): ETGVTQSPTHLIKTRGQQVTLRCSSQSGHNTVSWYQQALGQGPQFIFQYYREEENGRGNFPPRFSGLQFPNYSSELNVNALELDDSALYLCASSPPGAGGIDTQYFGPGTRLTVL.